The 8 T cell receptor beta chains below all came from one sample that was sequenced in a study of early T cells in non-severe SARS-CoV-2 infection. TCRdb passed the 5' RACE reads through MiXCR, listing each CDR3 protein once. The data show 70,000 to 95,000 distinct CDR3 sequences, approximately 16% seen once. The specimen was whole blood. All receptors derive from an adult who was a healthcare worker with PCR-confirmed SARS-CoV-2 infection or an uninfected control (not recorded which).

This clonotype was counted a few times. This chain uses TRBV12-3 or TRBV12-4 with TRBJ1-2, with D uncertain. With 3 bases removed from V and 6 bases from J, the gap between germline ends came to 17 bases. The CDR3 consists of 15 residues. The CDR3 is CASSFLRNSRNGYTF. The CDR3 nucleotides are TGTGCCAGCAGTTTCCTCAGGAATTCGCGAAATGGCTACACCTTC.

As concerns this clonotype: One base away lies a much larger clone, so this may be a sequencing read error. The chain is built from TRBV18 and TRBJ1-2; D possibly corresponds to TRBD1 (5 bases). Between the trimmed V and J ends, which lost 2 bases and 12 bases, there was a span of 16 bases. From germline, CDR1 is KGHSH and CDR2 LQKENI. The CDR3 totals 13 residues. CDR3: CASSPRQRQSHTF. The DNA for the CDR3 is TGTGCCAGCTCACCAAGGCAGAGACAGAGCCACACCTTC.

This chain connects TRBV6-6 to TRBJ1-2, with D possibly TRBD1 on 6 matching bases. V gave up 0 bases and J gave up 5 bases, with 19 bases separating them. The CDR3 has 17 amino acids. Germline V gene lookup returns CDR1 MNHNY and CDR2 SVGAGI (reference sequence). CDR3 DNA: TGTGCCAGCAGTTACTCCCCTCCCGGGGGCGTATATTATGGCTACACCTTC. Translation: CASSYSPPGGVYYGYTF.

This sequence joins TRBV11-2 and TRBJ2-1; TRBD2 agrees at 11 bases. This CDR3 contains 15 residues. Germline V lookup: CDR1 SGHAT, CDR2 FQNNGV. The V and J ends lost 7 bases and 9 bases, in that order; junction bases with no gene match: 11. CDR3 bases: TGTGCCAGCAACCCACTAGCGGGAGTTAGTCCTGAGCAGTTCTTC. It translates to CASNPLAGVSPEQFF.

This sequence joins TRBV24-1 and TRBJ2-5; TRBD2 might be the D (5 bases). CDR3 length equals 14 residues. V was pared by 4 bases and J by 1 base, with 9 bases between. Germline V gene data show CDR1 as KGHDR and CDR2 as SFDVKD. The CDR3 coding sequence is TGTGCCACCAGTGACCCGGGATCCCAAGAGACCCAGTACTTC. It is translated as CATSDPGSQETQYF.

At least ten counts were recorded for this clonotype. CDR3 in amino acids: CASSLSAGLMNTEAFF. The CDR3 coding sequence is TGTGCCAGCAGTTTATCGGCAGGGCTGATGAACACTGAAGCTTTCTTT. The chain joins TRBV27 to TRBJ1-1, with TRBD1 as a possible D gene (5 bases). This CDR3 contains 16 residues. The V gene lost 0 bases and the J gene lost 0 bases, with 11 bases spanning the gap. The germline gives CDR1 MNHEY, CDR2 SMNVEV (reference sequence).

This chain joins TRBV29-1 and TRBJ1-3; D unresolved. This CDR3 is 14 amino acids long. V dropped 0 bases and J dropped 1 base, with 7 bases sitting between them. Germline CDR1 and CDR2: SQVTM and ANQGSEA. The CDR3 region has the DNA TGCAGCGTTGAAGATACCAGTTCTGGAAACACCATATATTTT. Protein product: CSVEDTSSGNTIYF.

CDR3 in amino acids: CASSFDSSLSGNTIYF. CDR3 nucleotide sequence: TGTGCCAGCAGCTTCGACAGTTCCCTCTCTGGAAACACCATATATTTT. The chain uses TRBV28 and TRBJ1-3; maybe TRBD1 (5 bases). This CDR3 has 16 residues. Germline V gives CDR1 MDHEN, CDR2 SYDVKM. Trimming took off 6 bases at V and 0 bases at J, with 15 bases between the two ends.